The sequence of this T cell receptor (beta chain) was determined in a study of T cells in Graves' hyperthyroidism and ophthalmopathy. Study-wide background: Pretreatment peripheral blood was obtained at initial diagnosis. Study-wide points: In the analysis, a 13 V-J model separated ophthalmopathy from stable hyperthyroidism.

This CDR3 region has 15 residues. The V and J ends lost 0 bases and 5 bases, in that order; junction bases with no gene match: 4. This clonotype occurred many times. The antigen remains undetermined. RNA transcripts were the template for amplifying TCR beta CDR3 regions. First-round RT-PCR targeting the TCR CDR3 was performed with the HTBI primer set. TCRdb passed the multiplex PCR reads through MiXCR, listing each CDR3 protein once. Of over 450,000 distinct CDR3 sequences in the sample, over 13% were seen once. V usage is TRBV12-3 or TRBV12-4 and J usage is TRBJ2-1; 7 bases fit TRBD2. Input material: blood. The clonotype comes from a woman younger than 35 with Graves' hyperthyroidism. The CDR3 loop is CASSLAGGTNNEQFF. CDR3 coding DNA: TGTGCCAGCAGTTTAGCGGGTGGGACTAACAATGAGCAGTTCTTC.